This T cell receptor (beta chain) was profiled in a study of T cells after yellow fever vaccination. Findings of the study overall: The study found a weaker secondary response that peaked faster, day 5 versus 15.

TCRdb passed the 5' RACE reads through MiXCR, listing each CDR3 protein once. The sample lists about 350,000 distinct CDR3 sequences; roughly 8% were seen once. Germline V lookup: CDR1 DFQATT, CDR2 SNEGSKA (reference sequence). This CDR3 region has 15 residues. Between the trimmed V and J ends, which lost 6 bases and 0 bases, there was a span of 15 bases. This clonotype has more than one count but fewer than ten. Antigen specificity is unknown. The sequences come from PBMCs, collected 45 days after the first yellow fever vaccination. The origin of this receptor is a man aged 18-30 years who received the YFV17D yellow fever vaccine. The chain carries TRBV20-1 and TRBJ2-1, with D perhaps given as TRBD1 or TRBD2 (5 bases each). The CDR3 sequence: CSAPQGPSSYNEQFF. The CDR3 DNA is TGCAGTGCACCTCAGGGACCCAGCTCCTACAATGAGCAGTTCTTC.